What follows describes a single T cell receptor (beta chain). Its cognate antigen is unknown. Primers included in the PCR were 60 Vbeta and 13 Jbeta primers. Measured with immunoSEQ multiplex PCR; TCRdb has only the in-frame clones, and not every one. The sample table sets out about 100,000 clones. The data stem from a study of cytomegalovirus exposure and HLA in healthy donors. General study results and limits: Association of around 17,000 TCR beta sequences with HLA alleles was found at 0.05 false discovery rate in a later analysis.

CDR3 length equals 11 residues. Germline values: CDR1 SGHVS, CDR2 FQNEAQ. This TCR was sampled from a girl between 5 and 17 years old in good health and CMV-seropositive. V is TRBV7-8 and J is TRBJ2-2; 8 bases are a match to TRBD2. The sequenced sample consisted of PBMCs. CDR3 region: CGAGATGELFF. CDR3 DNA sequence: TGTGGAGCGGGGGCCACCGGGGAGCTGTTTTTT.